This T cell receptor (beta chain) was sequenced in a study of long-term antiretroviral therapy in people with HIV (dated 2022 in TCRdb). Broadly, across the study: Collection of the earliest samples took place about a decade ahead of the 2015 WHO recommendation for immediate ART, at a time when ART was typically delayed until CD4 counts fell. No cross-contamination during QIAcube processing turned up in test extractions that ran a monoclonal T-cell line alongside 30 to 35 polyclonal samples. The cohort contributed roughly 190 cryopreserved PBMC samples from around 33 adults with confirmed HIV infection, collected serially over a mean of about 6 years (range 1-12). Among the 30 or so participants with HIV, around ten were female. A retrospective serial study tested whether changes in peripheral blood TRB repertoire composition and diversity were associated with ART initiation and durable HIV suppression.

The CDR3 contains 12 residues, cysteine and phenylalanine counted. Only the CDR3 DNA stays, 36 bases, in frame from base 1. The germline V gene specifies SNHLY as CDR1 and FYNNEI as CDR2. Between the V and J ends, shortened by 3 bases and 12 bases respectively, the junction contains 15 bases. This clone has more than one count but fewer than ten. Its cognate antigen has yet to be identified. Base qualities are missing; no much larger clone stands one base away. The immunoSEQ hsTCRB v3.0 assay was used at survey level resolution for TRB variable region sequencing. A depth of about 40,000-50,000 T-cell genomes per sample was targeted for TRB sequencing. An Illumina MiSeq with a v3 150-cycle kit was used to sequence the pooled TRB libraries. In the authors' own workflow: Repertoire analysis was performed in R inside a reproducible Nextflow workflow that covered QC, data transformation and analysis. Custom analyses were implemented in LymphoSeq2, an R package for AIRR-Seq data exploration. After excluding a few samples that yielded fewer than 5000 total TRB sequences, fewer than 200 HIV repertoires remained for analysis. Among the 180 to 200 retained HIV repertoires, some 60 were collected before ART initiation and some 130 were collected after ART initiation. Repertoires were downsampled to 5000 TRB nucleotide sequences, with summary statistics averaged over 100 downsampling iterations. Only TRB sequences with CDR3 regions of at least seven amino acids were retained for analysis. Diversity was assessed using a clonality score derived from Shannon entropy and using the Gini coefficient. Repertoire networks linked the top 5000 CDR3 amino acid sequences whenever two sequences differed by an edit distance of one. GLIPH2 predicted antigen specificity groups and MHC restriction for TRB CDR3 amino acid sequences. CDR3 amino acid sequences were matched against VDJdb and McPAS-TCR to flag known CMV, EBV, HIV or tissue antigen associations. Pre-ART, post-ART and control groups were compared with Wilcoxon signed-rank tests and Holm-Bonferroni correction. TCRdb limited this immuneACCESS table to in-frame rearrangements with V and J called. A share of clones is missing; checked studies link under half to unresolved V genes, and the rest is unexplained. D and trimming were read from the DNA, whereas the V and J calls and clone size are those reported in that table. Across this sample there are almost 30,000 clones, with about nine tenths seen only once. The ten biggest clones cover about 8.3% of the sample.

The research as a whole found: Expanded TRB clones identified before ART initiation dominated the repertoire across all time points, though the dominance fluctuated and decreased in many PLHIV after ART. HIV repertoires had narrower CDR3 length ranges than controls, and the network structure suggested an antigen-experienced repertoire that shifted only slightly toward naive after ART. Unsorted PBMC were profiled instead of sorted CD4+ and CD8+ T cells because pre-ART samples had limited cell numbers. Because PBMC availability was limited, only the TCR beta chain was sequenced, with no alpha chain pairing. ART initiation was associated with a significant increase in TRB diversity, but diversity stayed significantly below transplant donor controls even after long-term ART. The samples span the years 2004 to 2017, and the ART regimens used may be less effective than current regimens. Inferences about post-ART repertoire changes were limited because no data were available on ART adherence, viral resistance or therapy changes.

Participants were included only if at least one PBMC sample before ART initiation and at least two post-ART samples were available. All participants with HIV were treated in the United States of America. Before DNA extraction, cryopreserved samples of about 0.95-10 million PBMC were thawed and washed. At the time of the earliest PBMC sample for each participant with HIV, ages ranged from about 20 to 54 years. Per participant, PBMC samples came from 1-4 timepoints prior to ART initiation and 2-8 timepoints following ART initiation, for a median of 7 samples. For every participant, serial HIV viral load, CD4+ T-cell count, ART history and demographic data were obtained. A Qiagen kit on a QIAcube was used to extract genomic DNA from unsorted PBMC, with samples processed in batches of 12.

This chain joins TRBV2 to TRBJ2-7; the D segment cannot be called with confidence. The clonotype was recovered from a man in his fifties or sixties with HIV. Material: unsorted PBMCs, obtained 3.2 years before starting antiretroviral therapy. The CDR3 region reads CASSDSARNSYF. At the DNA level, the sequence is TGTGCCAGCAGTGACTCCGCGAGGAACTCGTACTTC.